This T cell receptor (beta chain) appears in the sequencing data of a study of OX40 agonist ivuxolimab in advanced cancers. The CDR3 contains 12 residues. Germline V lookup: CDR1 LGHNA, CDR2 YNFKEQ. The V gene lost 4 bases and the J gene lost 3 bases, with 7 bases spanning the gap. Produced via immunoSEQ multiplex PCR; TCRdb's table is partial and in-frame only. Of under 70,000 clones detected, 70% to 90% appear once; the ten largest clones hold roughly 1.2%. The sample in question was CD4+ or CD8+ T cells sorted from blood, obtained in a trial of the OX40 agonist ivuxolimab. This TCR was sampled from an adult with an advanced solid tumor such as melanoma, head and neck, liver or kidney cancer. The chain links TRBV4-2 to TRBJ2-7; possible D gene TRBD2, 6 bases. This chain's CDR3 is CASSRAGYEQYF. In DNA, the CDR3 is TGTGCCAGCAGCCGAGCGGGCTACGAGCAGTACTTC.